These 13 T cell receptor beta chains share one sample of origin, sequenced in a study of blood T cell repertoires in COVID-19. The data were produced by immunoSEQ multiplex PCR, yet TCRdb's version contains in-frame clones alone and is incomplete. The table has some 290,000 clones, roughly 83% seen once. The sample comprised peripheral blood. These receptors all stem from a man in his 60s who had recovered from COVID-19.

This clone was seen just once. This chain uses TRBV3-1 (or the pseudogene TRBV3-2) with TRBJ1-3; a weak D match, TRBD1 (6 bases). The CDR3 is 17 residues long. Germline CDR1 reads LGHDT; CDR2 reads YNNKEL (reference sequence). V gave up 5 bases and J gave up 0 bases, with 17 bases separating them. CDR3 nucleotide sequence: TGTGCCAGCAGCACGAGGACTAGGGGGTTCTCTGGAAACACCATATATTTT. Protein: CASSTRTRGFSGNTIYF.

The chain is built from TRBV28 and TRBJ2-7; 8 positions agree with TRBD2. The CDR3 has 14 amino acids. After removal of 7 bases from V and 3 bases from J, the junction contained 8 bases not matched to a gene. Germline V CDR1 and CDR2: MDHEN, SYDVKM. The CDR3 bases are TGTGCCAGCATCGGGGGGGGCGGAGACTACGAGCAGTACTTC. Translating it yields CASIGGGGDYEQYF.

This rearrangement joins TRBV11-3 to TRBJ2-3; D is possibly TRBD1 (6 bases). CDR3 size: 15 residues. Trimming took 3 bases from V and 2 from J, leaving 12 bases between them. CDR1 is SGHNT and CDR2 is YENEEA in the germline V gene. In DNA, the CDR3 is TGTGCCAGCAGCTTGGGGGCAGATTCCACAGATACGCAGTATTTT. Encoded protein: CASSLGADSTDTQYF.

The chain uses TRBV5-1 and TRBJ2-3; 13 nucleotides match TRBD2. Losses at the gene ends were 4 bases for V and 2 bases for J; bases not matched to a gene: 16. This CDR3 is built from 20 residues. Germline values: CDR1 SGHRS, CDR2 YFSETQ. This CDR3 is CASSPYAVGTSGTYTDTQYF. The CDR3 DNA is TGCGCCAGCAGCCCTTACGCCGTGGGGACTAGCGGGACTTACACAGATACGCAGTATTTT.

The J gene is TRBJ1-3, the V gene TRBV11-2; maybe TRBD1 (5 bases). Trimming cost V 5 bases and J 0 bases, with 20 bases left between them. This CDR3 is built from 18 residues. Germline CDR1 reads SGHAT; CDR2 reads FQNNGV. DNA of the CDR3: TGTGCCAGCAGCCCTGGACGGGGGTCGGGGAACTCTGGAAACACCATATATTTT. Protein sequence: CASSPGRGSGNSGNTIYF.

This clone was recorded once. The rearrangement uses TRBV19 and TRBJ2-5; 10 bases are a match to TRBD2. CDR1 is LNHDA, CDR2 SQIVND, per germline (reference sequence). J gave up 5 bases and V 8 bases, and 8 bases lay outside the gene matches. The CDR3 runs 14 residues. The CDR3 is CASGQRGGWETQYF. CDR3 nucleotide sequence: TGTGCCAGTGGCCAGCGGGGGGGCTGGGAGACCCAGTACTTC.

CDR3 region: CASSQDPHSPVNPTEAFF. The CDR3 DNA reads as TGTGCCAGCAGCCAAGACCCCCACTCCCCCGTTAATCCCACTGAAGCTTTCTTT. This chain uses TRBV4-2 with TRBJ1-1, with unresolved D. The V end was cut by 0 bases, the J end by 4 bases, with 21 bases between. Germline lookup yields CDR1 LGHNA and CDR2 YNFKEQ. This CDR3 is 18 amino acids long.

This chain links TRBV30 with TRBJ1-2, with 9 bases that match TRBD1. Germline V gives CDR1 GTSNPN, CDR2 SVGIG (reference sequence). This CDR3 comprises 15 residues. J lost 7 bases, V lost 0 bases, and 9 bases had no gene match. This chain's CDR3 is CAWSVTGQGSSGYTF. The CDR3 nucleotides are TGTGCCTGGAGTGTTACGGGACAGGGTAGTTCTGGCTACACCTTC.

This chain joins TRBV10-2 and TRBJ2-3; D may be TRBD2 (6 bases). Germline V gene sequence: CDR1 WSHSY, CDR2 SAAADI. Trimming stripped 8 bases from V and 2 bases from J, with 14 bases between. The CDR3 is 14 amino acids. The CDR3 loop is CASVGLKSTDTQYF. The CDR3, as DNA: TGCGCCAGCGTTGGACTAAAATCCACAGATACGCAGTATTTT.

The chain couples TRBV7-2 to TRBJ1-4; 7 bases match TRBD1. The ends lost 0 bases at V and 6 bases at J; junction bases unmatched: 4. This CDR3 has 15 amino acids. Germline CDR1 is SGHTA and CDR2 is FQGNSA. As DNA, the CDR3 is TGTGCCAGCAGCTTAGCGGGAGGACAGGATGAAAAACTGTTTTTT. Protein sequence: CASSLAGGQDEKLFF. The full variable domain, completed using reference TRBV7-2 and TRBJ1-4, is GAGVSQSPSNKVTEKGKDVELRCDPISGHTALYWYRQSLGQGLEFLIYFQGNSAPDKSGLPSDRFSAERTGGSVSTLTIQRTQQEDSAVYLCASSLAGGQDEKLFFGSGTQLSVL.

The CDR3 sequence: CASSFGDYSYEQYF. CDR3 nucleotide sequence: TGCGCCAGCAGCTTCGGGGACTATTCCTACGAGCAGTACTTC. This chain uses TRBV5-1 with TRBJ2-7; TRBD2 agrees at 7 bases. The germline V gene encodes CDR1 SGHRS and CDR2 YFSETQ. V gave up 2 bases and J gave up 1 base; unmatched junction bases: 3. The CDR3 has 14 residues.

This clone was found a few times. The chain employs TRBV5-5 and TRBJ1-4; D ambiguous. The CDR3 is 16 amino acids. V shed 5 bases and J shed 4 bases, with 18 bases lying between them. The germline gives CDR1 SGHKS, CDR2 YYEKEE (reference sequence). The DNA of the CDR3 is TGTGCCAGCAGTTATCACGAAACGAGGAGTAATGAAAAACTGTTTTTT. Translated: CASSYHETRSNEKLFF.

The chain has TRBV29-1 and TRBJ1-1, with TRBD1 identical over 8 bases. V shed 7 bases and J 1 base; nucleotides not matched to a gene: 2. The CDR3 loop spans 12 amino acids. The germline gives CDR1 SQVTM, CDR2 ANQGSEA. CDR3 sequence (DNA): TGCAGCGGGGGGACAGGGAACACTGAAGCTTTCTTT. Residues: CSGGTGNTEAFF.